This T cell receptor (beta chain) was retrieved from a study of PD-1 blockade in classical Hodgkin lymphoma. In the study overall: Patients in the cohort were put on intravenous nivolumab, 3 mg/kg every 2 weeks. Broader study findings: Reported findings placed baseline TCR diversity lower in newly diagnosed patients (compared with healthy donors). CD4+ TCR diversity climbed significantly by C4D1, unlike CD8+ TCR diversity. Still unresolved is the cause of the repertoire differences, which may be disease activity or prior therapy.

The repertoire was sequenced with immunoSEQ multiplex PCR; TCRdb's copy has only in-frame clones and lacks some. Among 4,000 to 6,000 clones, approximately 62% were seen once, and the ten largest hold about 27%. The CDR3 sequence is 15 residues long. As regards this clone: What it binds is not known.

This sample's time point: cycle 4 day 1 (C4D1), after more than five weeks of nivolumab. Relapses following autologous stem cell transplantation were seen in all patients, with brentuximab vedotin exposure varying. From thawed PBMCs, CD8+ T cells were isolated by magnetic negative selection. The chain links TRBV21-1 to TRBJ2-7; TRBD2, the table's D call, was not compared with the DNA. TRBV21-1 is reported as a pseudogene. The sequenced sample was CD8+ T cells from blood, obtained before the fourth cycle of nivolumab. This TCR was recovered from a human donor with classical Hodgkin lymphoma. CDR3 nucleotide sequence: TGTGCCAGCAGCAAAGAAAGGGAGCAGCCCTACGAGCAGTACTTC. This codes for CASSKEREQPYEQYF.